Presented here are 31 T cell receptor beta chains from one specimen sequenced in a study of blood T cells in healthy people across ages. Primed by a sample-barcoded 5' primer and a J-beta primer mix, a second PCR proceeded for roughly 6 to 12 cycles. In TCRdb, the 5' RACE reads were re-called with MiXCR into one record per CDR3 protein. The sample includes about 1.7 million distinct CDR3 sequences, approximately 28% of them seen just once. The sequenced material came from blood. All receptors come from a woman in her 30s in good health.

In its sample, this clonotype was seen a few times. Relative to the germline gene, one junction end is altered; a read error may explain this. The chain has TRBV20-1 and TRBJ2-5, with D possibly being TRBD1 (5 bases). The J call may not be correct, given that the DNA end is closer to TRBJ2-4. The CDR3 is 17 residues long. The germline CDR1 and CDR2 sequences are DFQATT and SNEGSKA (reference sequence). The CDR3 sequence is CSAGDQNRPHGRNIQYF. The CDR3 DNA reads as TGCAGTGCTGGAGATCAGAACAGGCCGCATGGTCGAAACATTCAGTACTTC.

This clonotype was counted ten times or more. The V and J genes are TRBV27 and TRBJ2-5; D not resolved. CDR1 is MNHEY and CDR2 is SMNVEV in the germline V gene (reference sequence). CDR3 size: 13 residues. V lost 6 bases and J 3 bases, leaving 11 bases between the germline ends. Here the CDR3 reads CASRKLGKETQYF. The CDR3 DNA follows: TGTGCCAGCAGAAAATTGGGGAAAGAGACCCAGTACTTC.

V and J are TRBV27 and TRBJ2-4; D is unresolved. There are 16 residues in the CDR3. V gave up 5 bases and J gave up 1 base, with 15 bases separating them. Per germline, CDR1 MNHEY and CDR2 SMNVEV (reference sequence). CDR3 DNA: TGTGCCAGCAGTGTGAGCTTGATGGGGGCCAAAAACATTCAGTACTTC. Translation: CASSVSLMGAKNIQYF.

This chain links TRBV4-3 with TRBJ2-1; D unclear. Germline V gene sequence: CDR1 LGHNA, CDR2 YSLEER. The CDR3 spans 15 residues. V was trimmed by 5 bases and J by 5 bases, leaving 16 bases between them. The CDR3 loop is CASSVKEGHNNEQFF. CDR3 coding DNA: TGCGCCAGCAGCGTGAAGGAAGGGCATAACAATGAGCAGTTCTTC.

This chain uses TRBV29-1 with TRBJ1-2, with 7 bases that match TRBD1. Germline V CDR1 and CDR2: SQVTM, ANQGSEA. The length of the CDR3 is 14 residues. Unmatched junction bases numbered 6, after V lost 3 bases and J lost 2 bases. CDR3 amino acids: CSVEWPGGNYGYTF. In DNA form, the CDR3 reads TGCAGCGTTGAGTGGCCAGGGGGAAACTATGGCTACACCTTC.

The chain carries TRBV20-1 and TRBJ2-1; TRBD2 agrees at 7 bases. CDR1 DFQATT and CDR2 SNEGSKA come from the germline V gene (reference sequence). The CDR3 sequence is 15 residues long. V trimming: 8 bases; J trimming: 5 bases; junction bases outside the gene matches: 15. The CDR3 DNA sequence: TGCAGTACCATAAGTAGCGGGCAAGGGGACAATGAGCAGTTCTTC. It is translated as CSTISSGQGDNEQFF.

The genes are TRBV7-2 and TRBJ2-3, with 8 bases aligning to TRBD1. Losses at the gene ends were 5 bases for V and 2 bases for J; bases not matched to a gene: 6. CDR1 SGHTA and CDR2 FQGNSA come from the germline V gene. The CDR3 spans 15 residues. The CDR3 nucleotides read TGTGCCAGCAGCGACCGGGACAGGCACACAGATACGCAGTATTTT. Protein: CASSDRDRHTDTQYF.

The sample holds a few counts of this clonotype. V gene TRBV6-6 combines with J gene TRBJ1-1; D unclear. The CDR3 runs 12 residues. Between the trimmed V and J ends, which lost 0 bases and 7 bases, there was a span of 6 bases. CDR1 is MNHNY and CDR2 is SVGAGI in the germline V gene (reference sequence). The CDR3 loop reads CASSYSGNEAFF. The CDR3 DNA reads as TGTGCCAGCAGTTACTCAGGAAATGAAGCTTTCTTT.

This clonotype has at least ten counts. V gene TRBV3-1 combines with J gene TRBJ2-3, with D uncertain. The CDR3 contains 12 residues. The germline V and J ends were trimmed by 5 bases and 5 bases, with 8 bases remaining between them. The germline CDR1 and CDR2 sequences are LGHDT and YNNKEL (reference sequence). CDR3 in amino acids: CASSGLEDTQYF. Here the CDR3 DNA reads TGTGCCAGCAGCGGCCTGGAAGATACGCAGTATTTT.

The table lists this clonotype with many counts. The chain links TRBV24-1 to TRBJ2-7; maybe TRBD1 (6 bases). The CDR3 has 14 amino acids. V shed 3 bases and J shed 7 bases, with 15 bases lying between them. The germline CDR1 and CDR2 sequences are KGHDR and SFDVKD. Here the CDR3 DNA reads TGTGCCACCAGTGATGGACAGCTTTTGTGGGAGCAGTACTTC. Its protein product is CATSDGQLLWEQYF.

This clonotype has a handful of counts. The CDR3 nucleotides are TGTGCCAGCAGCCCCCATGGGCATACGCAGTATTTT. Protein product: CASSPHGHTQYF. This sequence joins TRBV7-8 and TRBJ2-3, with D unclear. CDR1 is SGHVS and CDR2 is FQNEAQ in the germline V gene. The CDR3 is 12 amino acids. Trimming cost V 5 bases and J 7 bases, with 10 bases left between them.

This chain joins TRBV7-3 and TRBJ2-2; 8 nucleotides align to TRBD2. Per germline, CDR1 SGHTA and CDR2 FQGTGA. Unmatched junction bases numbered 13, after V lost 4 bases and J lost 3 bases. This CDR3 region has 18 residues. The CDR3 coding sequence is TGTGCCAGCAGCTCGAGGGGGTCGACTAGCGCTCACACCGGGGAGCTGTTTTTT. Translated, it gives CASSSRGSTSAHTGELFF.

The gene calls are TRBV30 and TRBJ2-7; tentative D call: TRBD2 (6 bases). Germline loops: CDR1 GTSNPN, CDR2 SVGIG (reference sequence). V was shortened by 1 base and J by 4 bases, with 14 bases between the two germline ends. The CDR3 covers 14 residues. The CDR3: CAWSGRQGGYEQYF. The CDR3 nucleotides are TGTGCCTGGAGTGGTCGGCAGGGAGGTTACGAGCAGTACTTC.

Worth noting for this clonotype: A read error may explain this, as a much larger clone is one base away. The chain carries TRBV2 and TRBJ2-1; D gene ambiguous. The germline V and J ends were trimmed by 3 bases and 13 bases, with 19 bases remaining between them. Germline V gene sequence: CDR1 SNHLY, CDR2 FYNNEI. The length of the CDR3 is 14 residues. The CDR3 region has the DNA TGTGCCAGCAGTGAGGGTACAGTCCAAGAGACCCAGTTCTTC. This codes for CASSEGTVQETQFF.

Comment on this clonotype: Compared with germline, one end of the junction differs, possibly owing to a read error. This chain connects TRBV12-3 or TRBV12-4 to TRBJ2-3; D assignment may be TRBD1 or TRBD2 (5 bases each). The CDR3 totals 15 residues. DNA for the CDR3: TGTGCCAGCAGTTTGGGCAGGGACGTTGCAGATGCGCAGTATTTT. It codes for CASSLGRDVADAQYF.

The chain uses TRBV2 and TRBJ1-5; weak D call: TRBD1 (6 bases). Germline V gene lookup returns CDR1 SNHLY and CDR2 FYNNEI. V lost 8 bases and J lost 1, with 24 bases in between. This CDR3 comprises 18 residues. The CDR3 protein is CASLSAKSGTQSNQPQHF. CDR3 DNA sequence: TGTGCCAGCTTGAGTGCAAAATCCGGGACACAAAGCAATCAGCCCCAGCATTTT. Complete variable domain (other parts from reference TRBV2 and TRBJ1-5): EPEVTQTPSHQVTQMGQEVILRCVPISNHLYFYWYRQILGQKVEFLVSFYNNEISEKSEIFDDQFSVERPDGSNFTLKIRSTKLEDSAMYFCASLSAKSGTQSNQPQHFGDGTRLSIL.

A remark on this clonotype: A much larger clone sits a single nucleotide away, making a read error possible. The chain employs TRBV7-2 and TRBJ1-2; 9 bases agree with TRBD1. The CDR3 sequence is 14 residues long. Germline values: CDR1 SGHTA, CDR2 FQGNSA. CDR3 residues: CACSLYRGLRGYTF. For the CDR3, the DNA is TGTGCCTGCAGCTTATACAGGGGGCTGCGGGGCTACACCTTC.

V and J are TRBV24-1 and TRBJ2-7; D call uncertain. Matching the DNA end better, TRBJ2-5 makes the J call doubtful. Germline CDR1 and CDR2: KGHDR and SFDVKD. The CDR3 runs 9 residues. The CDR3 spells CWAQETQYF. CDR3 coding DNA: TGTTGGGCCCAAGAGACCCAGTACTTC.

Remarks on this clonotype: Being one base from a much bigger clone, this may be a read error. The chain has TRBV29-1 and TRBJ2-7; D is ambiguous. V was cut by 3 bases and J by 7 bases, with 19 bases left in between. Looked up from germline, CDR1 is SQVTM and CDR2 is ANQGSEA. This CDR3 contains 14 residues. CDR3 protein: CSVEVGLAHNEQYF. Here the CDR3 DNA reads TGCAGCGTTGAGGTTGGGTTAGCCCACAATGAGCAGTACTTC.

Only one count was recorded for this clonotype. At one end, the junction sequence differs from germline, possibly due to a read error. The rearrangement links TRBV18 to TRBJ2-7, with 9 bases matching TRBD1. The CDR3 runs 13 residues. CDR1 and CDR2 (germline): KGHSH, LQKENI. The chain's CDR3 is CTSSRQGAYEQYF. The CDR3 DNA follows: TGTACCAGTTCACGACAGGGGGCCTACGAGCAGTACTTC.

This clonotype was found a few times. This chain joins TRBV3-1 and TRBJ1-1; D is perhaps TRBD1 (6 bases). CDR1 LGHDT and CDR2 YNNKEL come from the germline V gene (reference sequence). The CDR3 is 16 residues long. V lost 4 bases and J lost 0, with 15 bases in between. As DNA, the CDR3 is TGTGCCAGCAGCCCGACCGAGGGACACATGAACACTGAAGCTTTCTTT. Encoded protein: CASSPTEGHMNTEAFF.

The chain's CDR3 is CSAGGERGETQYF. In DNA form, the CDR3 reads TGCAGTGCTGGCGGGGAGAGGGGAGAGACCCAGTACTTC. The chain combines TRBV20-1 with TRBJ2-7, with a possible D match to TRBD2 (6 bases). The DNA end is more similar to TRBJ2-5, so the J call may be wrong. CDR3 length: 13 amino acids. CDR1 and CDR2 from the germline V gene are DFQATT and SNEGSKA (reference sequence).

This clonotype was detected a few times. J is TRBJ2-7 and V is TRBV27, with 7 positions matching TRBD1. Germline CDR1 is MNHEY and CDR2 is SMNVEV (reference sequence). The CDR3 is 16 residues long. The ends lost 2 bases at V and 2 bases at J; junction bases unmatched: 9. CDR3 in amino acids: CASSLRDSKRTYEQYF. CDR3 bases: TGTGCCAGCAGTTTAAGGGACAGTAAGCGAACCTACGAGCAGTACTTC.

This clonotype has only a few counts. This sequence joins TRBV11-1 and TRBJ2-1; D uncertain. V was pared by 2 bases and J by 5 bases, with 13 bases between. Germline assignment: CDR1 SGHAT and CDR2 FQDESV (reference sequence). CDR3 length: 15 residues. This chain's CDR3 is CASSLMGRGNNEQFF. CDR3 sequence (DNA): TGTGCCAGCAGCTTAATGGGTCGAGGAAACAATGAGCAGTTCTTC.

V usage is TRBV20-1 and J usage is TRBJ2-5; 10 bases are shared with TRBD2. The CDR3 contains 16 residues. J lost 2 bases, V lost 2 bases, and 8 bases had no gene match. Germline V gene lookup returns CDR1 DFQATT and CDR2 SNEGSKA (reference sequence). CDR3 DNA: TGCAGTGCTAGACCGCGGACTAGCGGAGAGCAAGAGACCCAGTACTTC. This translates into CSARPRTSGEQETQYF.

This clonotype was counted many times. The gene calls are TRBV5-6 and TRBJ2-7; the match to TRBD1 covers 8 bases. J gave up 4 bases and V 4 bases, and 13 bases lay outside the gene matches. The germline V gene encodes CDR1 SGHDT and CDR2 YYEEEE. The CDR3 loop spans 16 amino acids. The CDR3 nucleotides read TGTGCCAGCAGCGCTTCCGGGACAGGAGGTTTGTACGAGCAGTACTTC. Its translation is CASSASGTGGLYEQYF. Looking up the rest from reference TRBV5-6 and TRBJ2-7 gives the full variable domain: DAGVTQSPTHLIKTRGQQVTLRCSPKSGHDTVSWYQQALGQGPQFIFQYYEEEERQRGNFPDRFSGHQFPNYSSELNVNALLLGDSALYLCASSASGTGGLYEQYFGPGTRLTVT.

In its sample, this clonotype was seen a few times. The CDR3 DNA follows: TGCAGCGTTGTCAGGGCAGGGGGAAGCACAGATACGCAGTATTTT. This encodes CSVVRAGGSTDTQYF. The chain carries TRBV29-1 and TRBJ2-3; TRBD1 matches 7 bases. The CDR3 is made up of 15 amino acids. The V gene's germline CDR1 is SQVTM and CDR2 ANQGSEA. V dropped 4 bases and J dropped 0; count of bases not matched to a gene: 7.

This chain links TRBV7-9 with TRBJ2-1, with D possibly matching TRBD2 (6 bases). Between the trimmed V and J ends, which lost 0 bases and 7 bases, there was a span of 10 bases. The CDR3 covers 14 residues. Germline V lookup: CDR1 SEHNR, CDR2 FQNEAQ (reference sequence). In nucleotides, the CDR3 is TGTGCCAGCAGCTTAGCGATTGCGGGGAATGAGCAGTTCTTC. This translates into CASSLAIAGNEQFF. Filled out from reference TRBV7-9 and TRBJ2-1, the complete variable domain reads DTGVSQNPRHKITKRGQNVTFRCDPISEHNRLYWYRQTLGQGPEFLTYFQNEAQLEKSRLLSDRFSAERPKGSFSTLEIQRTEQGDSAMYLCASSLAIAGNEQFFGPGTRLTVL.

The chain links TRBV29-1 to TRBJ2-1; 10 bases agree with TRBD1. Germline V gene data show CDR1 as SQVTM and CDR2 as ANQGSEA. V lost 3 bases, J lost 10 bases, and 9 bases stayed unmatched. The CDR3 sequence is 14 residues long. The CDR3 region is CSVEGTGALGEQFF. CDR3 coding DNA: TGCAGCGTTGAGGGGACAGGGGCCCTAGGGGAGCAGTTCTTC.

This sequence joins TRBV19 and TRBJ2-7; D not resolved. Between the trimmed V and J ends, which lost 4 bases and 5 bases, there was a span of 15 bases. The V gene's germline CDR1 is LNHDA and CDR2 SQIVND (reference sequence). The CDR3 contains 14 residues. The CDR3 region is CASSTGWGTNEQYF. In nucleotides, the CDR3 is TGTGCCAGTAGTACGGGTTGGGGTACTAACGAGCAGTACTTC. The entire variable domain, with the rest obtained from reference TRBV19 and TRBJ2-7, is as follows: DGGITQSPKYLFRKEGQNVTLSCEQNLNHDAMYWYRQDPGQGLRLIYYSQIVNDFQKGDIAEGYSVSREKKESFPLTVTSAQKNPTAFYLCASSTGWGTNEQYFGPGTRLTVT.

In the case of this clonotype: Possible read error: a much larger clone is one base away. This rearrangement joins TRBV29-1 to TRBJ1-2; D gene unclear. Germline CDR1 SQVTM, CDR2 ANQGSEA. Trimming pared 5 bases from V and 7 bases from J, leaving 8 bases between. This CDR3 comprises 10 residues. CDR3 residues: CSVNSGGYTF. CDR3 nucleotides: TGCAGCGTTAATAGTGGTGGCTACACCTTC.